This entry lists 32 T cell receptor beta chains sequenced from one sample in a study of blood T cell repertoires in COVID-19. Profiled with immunoSEQ multiplex PCR; TCRdb holds only in-frame clones, not every one. Altogether 100,000 to 120,000 clones are present, roughly 85% being singletons, with the ten largest covering less than 20%. The sample comprised peripheral blood. The source of these receptors is a woman aged 80 or over with acute or convalescent COVID-19.

The chain uses TRBV19 and TRBJ1-4; possibly TRBD1 for D (5 bases). Deletions cut 5 bases from V and 3 bases from J, with 13 bases between. The CDR3 is made up of 15 amino acids. CDR1 and CDR2 from the germline V gene are LNHDA and SQIVND (reference sequence). The CDR3 loop is CASSPSRAPNEKLFF. Here the CDR3 DNA reads TGTGCCAGTAGTCCGTCCAGGGCCCCTAATGAAAAACTGTTTTTT.

The rearrangement links TRBV11-2 to TRBJ2-1; no reliable D call. Germline CDR1 is SGHAT and CDR2 is FQNNGV. The CDR3 covers 14 residues. The germline V and J ends were trimmed by 5 bases and 1 base, with 9 bases remaining between them. CDR3 protein: CASSPSGSYNEQFF. CDR3 sequence (DNA): TGTGCCAGCAGCCCTAGTGGTTCCTACAATGAGCAGTTCTTC.

This clone appeared a few times. The genes are TRBV10-3 and TRBJ2-5; TRBD2 agrees at 8 bases. The CDR3 loop spans 15 amino acids. Per germline, CDR1 ENHRY and CDR2 SYGVKD. V was clipped by 2 bases and J by 5 bases; unmatched bases: 7. The CDR3 DNA follows: TGTGCCATCAGTGAGCCCGTAGCGGGAAGGGAGACCCAGTACTTC. Translation: CAISEPVAGRETQYF.

In this sample, this clone turned up once. The chain carries TRBV19 and TRBJ2-2, with 7 bases aligning to TRBD1. There are 21 residues in the CDR3. After removal of 3 bases from V and 2 bases from J, the junction contained 21 bases not matched to a gene. Germline V lookup: CDR1 LNHDA, CDR2 SQIVND (reference sequence). The CDR3 nucleotides read TGTGCCAGTAGTATGATGTCGTGGGACAGAAGCTCCAGACGCAACACCGGGGAGCTGTTTTTT. It encodes CASSMMSWDRSSRRNTGELFF.

The gene calls are TRBV6-6 and TRBJ2-5, with D perhaps matching TRBD2 (6 bases). The CDR3 sequence is 14 residues long. Trimming removed 8 bases from V and 4 bases from J, with 17 bases in between. Germline lookup yields CDR1 MNHNY and CDR2 SVGAGI (reference sequence). The CDR3 loop is CASRRGPPGETQYF. CDR3 in DNA: TGTGCCAGCCGGAGGGGCCCCCCCGGAGAGACCCAGTACTTC.

This sequence joins TRBV5-4 and TRBJ2-3; 7 bases are a match to TRBD2. This CDR3 has 14 residues. J lost 5 bases, V lost 3 bases, and 6 bases had no gene match. The germline gives CDR1 SGHNT, CDR2 YYREEE (reference sequence). The CDR3 region has the DNA TGTGCCAGCAGCTGGACTAGGAGGGAAGATACGCAGTATTTT. The encoded protein is CASSWTRREDTQYF.

Details on this clone: Germline is not matched at one junction end, which may reflect a read error. The CDR3 region has the DNA TGCAGCGTTATAGACAGGGCTAAGGAAAAACTGTTTTTT. This gives the protein CSVIDRAKEKLFF. The chain joins TRBV29-1 to TRBJ1-4; 7 bases line up with TRBD1. Germline CDR1 and CDR2: SQVTM and ANQGSEA. The CDR3 spans 13 residues.

The V call is TRBV29-1, the J call TRBJ2-3; D possibly corresponds to TRBD1 (6 bases). V was shortened by 7 bases and J by 0 bases, with 14 bases between the two germline ends. The CDR3 totals 14 residues. The germline V gene encodes CDR1 SQVTM and CDR2 ANQGSEA. This CDR3 is CSAGGGPSTDTQYF. CDR3 DNA: TGCAGCGCGGGTGGGGGCCCGAGCACAGATACGCAGTATTTT.

The V gene is TRBV5-6, the J gene TRBJ2-1, with TRBD2 identical over 11 bases. Germline assignment: CDR1 SGHDT and CDR2 YYEEEE. The CDR3 loop spans 16 amino acids. J was trimmed by 3 bases and V by 1 base; bases with no gene match: 3. The CDR3 region has the DNA TGTGCCAGCAGCTTGTTAACTAGCGGGAGCTACAATGAGCAGTTCTTC. Its protein product is CASSLLTSGSYNEQFF.

This chain uses TRBV5-5 with TRBJ2-7; D is ambiguous. The CDR3 has 15 amino acids. Deletions cut 4 bases from V and 4 bases from J, with 18 bases between. Germline CDR1 SGHKS, CDR2 YYEKEE (reference sequence). CDR3 bases: TGTGCCAGCAGCGGCGGCAGCTCATTCAATTACGAGCAGTACTTC. Its protein is CASSGGSSFNYEQYF.

This clone appeared a few times. The rearrangement joins TRBV5-1 to TRBJ1-4; 7 bases fit TRBD1. This CDR3 contains 14 residues. The germline gives CDR1 SGHRS, CDR2 YFSETQ. After removal of 3 bases from V and 4 bases from J, the junction contained 3 bases not matched to a gene. The CDR3 region has the DNA TGCGCCAGCAGCTCGGGACAGCTTAATGAAAAACTGTTTTTT. As protein: CASSSGQLNEKLFF.

The chain uses TRBV18 and TRBJ2-2, with 8 positions matching TRBD1. The CDR3 contains 15 residues. V lost 3 bases, J lost 7 bases, and 7 bases stayed unmatched. CDR1 KGHSH and CDR2 LQKENI come from the germline V gene. The CDR3 nucleotides read TGTGCCAGCTCACCGCGACAGGGGTATATCGGGGAGCTGTTTTTT. This translates into CASSPRQGYIGELFF.

The V call is TRBV29-1, the J call TRBJ2-2; weak D call: TRBD1 (6 bases). The CDR3 runs to 14 residues. Germline lookup yields CDR1 SQVTM and CDR2 ANQGSEA. V was cut by 5 bases and J by 2 bases, with 12 bases left in between. CDR3 sequence: CSVSRDTNTGELFF. DNA for the CDR3: TGCAGCGTTAGCCGGGACACCAACACCGGGGAGCTGTTTTTT.

V gene TRBV5-1 combines with J gene TRBJ2-5; 11 bases fit TRBD2. After removal of 3 bases from V and 5 bases from J, the junction contained 6 bases not matched to a gene. Germline V CDR1 and CDR2: SGHRS, YFSETQ. The CDR3 consists of 15 residues. The CDR3 nucleotides are TGCGCCAGCAGCTATCTAGCGGGAGGAGGCGAGACCCAGTACTTC. Residues: CASSYLAGGGETQYF. The entire variable domain, with the rest obtained from reference TRBV5-1 and TRBJ2-5, is as follows: KAGVTQTPRYLIKTRGQQVTLSCSPISGHRSVSWYQQTPGQGLQFLFEYFSETQRNKGNFPGRFSGRQFSNSRSEMNVSTLELGDSALYLCASSYLAGGGETQYFGPGTRLLVL.

The chain joins TRBV7-2 to TRBJ1-5, with TRBD1 matching 7 bases. Trimming removed 1 base from V and 5 bases from J; junction bases left unmatched: 5. Germline V lookup: CDR1 SGHTA, CDR2 FQGNSA. The CDR3 totals 15 residues. CDR3 residues: CASSLVGTVDQPQHF. The CDR3 bases are TGTGCCAGCAGCTTAGTTGGGACAGTTGATCAGCCCCAGCATTTT.

On this clone itself: Given a much more abundant clone one base away, this may be a read error. J is TRBJ1-2 and V is TRBV6-5, with 7 positions matching TRBD1. V was clipped by 6 bases and J by 2 bases; unmatched bases: 3. Looked up from germline, CDR1 is MNHEY and CDR2 is SVGAGI. This CDR3 spans 13 amino acids. The CDR3 DNA follows: TGTGCCAGCAGCCTGACAGGGAACTATGGCTACACCTTC. Translation: CASSLTGNYGYTF.

The chain employs TRBV6-5 and TRBJ1-5; 11 bases are a match to TRBD1. The CDR3 consists of 14 residues. The junction had 2 bases not matched to a gene; V was cut back by 6 bases and J by 4 bases. Germline V CDR1 and CDR2: MNHEY, SVGAGI. The CDR3 DNA sequence: TGTGCCAGCAGCGGGACAGGGGGTAATCAGCCCCAGCATTTT. This sequence encodes CASSGTGGNQPQHF.

The chain joins TRBV19 to TRBJ2-5, with 9 nucleotides matching TRBD2. The CDR3 loop spans 15 amino acids. Looked up from germline, CDR1 is LNHDA and CDR2 is SQIVND (reference sequence). Losses at the gene ends were 2 bases for V and 2 bases for J; bases not matched to a gene: 3. As DNA, the CDR3 is TGTGCCAGTAGTATAACGACTAGCGGACAAGAGACCCAGTACTTC. It specifies CASSITTSGQETQYF.

The gene calls are TRBV7-2 and TRBJ2-3; the match to TRBD2 covers 9 bases. V lost 4 bases, J lost 2 bases, and 4 bases stayed unmatched. From germline, CDR1 is SGHTA and CDR2 FQGNSA. CDR3 length: 15 amino acids. CDR3: CASSYGTSFTDTQYF. CDR3 DNA sequence: TGTGCCAGCAGCTACGGGACTAGCTTCACAGATACGCAGTATTTT.

This rearrangement joins TRBV2 to TRBJ1-2; TRBD1 matches at 10 bases. Per germline, CDR1 SNHLY and CDR2 FYNNEI. CDR3 length: 15 residues. J lost 4 bases, V lost 6 bases, and 8 bases had no gene match. The CDR3 DNA sequence: TGTGCCAGCAGGCGGGGACAGGGGTCTCCCTATGGCTACACCTTC. Protein: CASRRGQGSPYGYTF.

The chain is built from TRBV6-5 and TRBJ1-2, with no clear D. V lost 10 bases to trimming and J lost 7 bases, with 16 bases between them. The CDR3 totals 12 residues. In germline, CDR1 is MNHEY, CDR2 SVGAGI. The CDR3 nucleotides read TGTGCCACCTCGCCCGGACTGTCTGGCTACACCTTC. This gives the protein CATSPGLSGYTF.

V usage is TRBV7-6 and J usage is TRBJ2-5, with 8 bases fitting TRBD2. With 2 bases clipped from V and 2 bases from J, the junction kept 4 bases outside the gene matches. The V gene's germline CDR1 is SGHVS and CDR2 FNYEAQ. CDR3 length: 15 amino acids. CDR3 DNA: TGTGCCAGCAGCTTAACACTAGCGGAGCAAGAGACCCAGTACTTC. It codes for CASSLTLAEQETQYF.

V and J are TRBV10-3 and TRBJ1-5; possible D gene TRBD1, 6 bases. The CDR3 is made up of 16 amino acids. Germline-derived CDR1 and CDR2 are ENHRY and SYGVKD. Trimming took off 0 bases at V and 2 bases at J, with 11 bases between the two ends. CDR3 DNA: TGTGCCATCAGTGAGTCGACAGGTTCGGGCAATCAGCCCCAGCATTTT. It specifies CAISESTGSGNQPQHF.

The chain carries TRBV14 and TRBJ2-2; 9 bases are a match to TRBD2. Per the germline V gene, CDR1 is SGHDN and CDR2 is FVKESK. V shed 2 bases and J 4 bases; nucleotides not matched to a gene: 8. The CDR3 totals 17 residues. CDR3 in DNA: TGTGCCAGCAGCCAATCCCTAGGCGGGAGGGGCACCGGGGAGCTGTTTTTT. It encodes CASSQSLGGRGTGELFF.

This rearrangement joins TRBV28 to TRBJ1-1; 9 positions match TRBD1. The CDR3 covers 14 residues. Germline-derived CDR1 and CDR2 are MDHEN and SYDVKM. V shed 4 bases and J 9 bases; nucleotides not matched to a gene: 9. The CDR3 DNA reads TGTGCCAGCAGTTCATCCGGGACAGGGACGCAAGCTTTCTTT. Its translation: CASSSSGTGTQAFF. Combining the CDR3 with reference TRBV28 and TRBJ1-1 gives the whole variable domain DVKVTQSSRYLVKRTGEKVFLECVQDMDHENMFWYRQDPGLGLRLIYFSYDVKMKEKGDIPEGYSVSREKKERFSLILESASTNQTSMYLCASSSSGTGTQAFFGQGTRLTVV.

The CDR3 region has the DNA TGTGCCACCAGCAGAGATACGACAGCCGCTGGAAACACCATATATTTT. Its translation: CATSRDTTAAGNTIYF. The chain combines TRBV15 with TRBJ1-3, with D possibly being TRBD1 (5 bases). Per germline, CDR1 LNHNV and CDR2 YYDKDF (reference sequence). The CDR3 totals 16 residues. Trimming removed 0 bases from V and 2 bases from J, with 11 bases in between.

The chain combines TRBV29-1 with TRBJ2-3, with 7 bases aligning to TRBD2. The CDR3 totals 14 residues. CDR1 and CDR2 from the germline V gene are SQVTM and ANQGSEA. V lost 1 base and J lost 7; bases outside the gene matches: 8. In nucleotides, the CDR3 is TGCAGCGTTGAAGTTAGGACTAGTGAATATACGCAGTATTTT. The encoded protein is CSVEVRTSEYTQYF.

This clone was recorded only once. This chain links TRBV23-1 with TRBJ1-1; no reliable D call. TRBV23-1 is recorded as an ORF, its role being uncertain. V lost 0 bases, J lost 11 bases, and 16 bases lay in between. The CDR3 loop spans 14 amino acids. In DNA form, the CDR3 reads TGCGCCAGCAGTCAATCCCTCAGAAAGTGCCCGGCTTTCTTT. Its translation: CASSQSLRKCPAFF.

As to this clone: One end of the junction fails to match germline, which may point to a read error. The CDR3 bases are TGTGCCAGCAGAGAAGTGGGGAGTCAAGAGACCCAGTACTTC. Translation gives CASREVGSQETQYF. The chain couples TRBV6-1 to TRBJ2-5, with D perhaps TRBD2 (5 bases). The CDR3 totals 14 residues. Per the germline V gene, CDR1 is MNHNS and CDR2 is SASEGT.

CDR3 amino acids: CASSVDWRDTQYF. The CDR3 DNA reads as TGTGCCAGCAGCGTAGACTGGAGAGATACGCAGTATTTT. The chain is built from TRBV7-8 and TRBJ2-3; D remains ambiguous. In germline, CDR1 is SGHVS, CDR2 FQNEAQ. V dropped 5 bases and J dropped 5 bases, with 11 bases sitting between them. The CDR3 covers 13 residues.

The chain carries TRBV6-2 or TRBV6-3 and TRBJ2-7; D may be TRBD1 (5 bases). Germline CDR1 and CDR2: MNHEY and SVGEGT. CDR3 length equals 14 residues. V was pared by 6 bases and J by 5 bases, with 17 bases between. The CDR3 spells CASSDLGREHEQYV. The CDR3 DNA sequence: TGTGCCAGCAGCGATCTCGGCAGGGAACACGAGCAGTACGTC.

The genes are TRBV19 and TRBJ2-7; TRBD2 agrees at 10 bases. The CDR3 is made up of 15 amino acids. Germline lookup yields CDR1 LNHDA and CDR2 SQIVND (reference sequence). J gave up 5 bases and V 9 bases, and 13 bases lay outside the gene matches. The CDR3 is CASSAGQREGDEQYF. In nucleotides, the CDR3 is TGTGCCAGCAGTGCGGGCCAGCGGGAGGGGGACGAGCAGTACTTC.